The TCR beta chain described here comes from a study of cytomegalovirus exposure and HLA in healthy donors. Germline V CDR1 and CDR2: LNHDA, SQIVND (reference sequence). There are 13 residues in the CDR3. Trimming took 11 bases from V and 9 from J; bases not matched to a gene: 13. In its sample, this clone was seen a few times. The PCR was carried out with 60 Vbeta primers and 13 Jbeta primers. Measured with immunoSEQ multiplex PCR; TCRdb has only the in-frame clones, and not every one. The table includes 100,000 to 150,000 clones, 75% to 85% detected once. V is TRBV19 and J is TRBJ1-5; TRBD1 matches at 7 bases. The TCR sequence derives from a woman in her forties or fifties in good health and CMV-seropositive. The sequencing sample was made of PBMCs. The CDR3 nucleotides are TGTGCCGGTGGAGGACAGGTGGGAGCGCCCCAGCATTTT. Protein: CAGGGQVGAPQHF. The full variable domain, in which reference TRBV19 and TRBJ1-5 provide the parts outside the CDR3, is DGGITQSPKYLFRKEGQNVTLSCEQNLNHDAMYWYRQDPGQGLRLIYYSQIVNDFQKGDIAEGYSVSREKKESFPLTVTSAQKNPTAFYLCAGGGQVGAPQHFGDGTRLSIL.